These 10 T cell receptor beta chains came from one sample sequenced in a study of TIL therapy for anti-PD-1-resistant metastatic lung cancer. As for time point: pre-treatment sample, taken before nivolumab and TIL therapy. The libraries were made with immunoSEQ v3. Sequenced by immunoSEQ multiplex PCR; TCRdb stores in-frame clones only, minus some. The sample contains tens of thousands of clones, 65% to 90% of which appear only once. Sequencing used blood, obtained at baseline. These receptors all stem from a person aged 25 to 85 with non-small cell lung cancer.

This clone was detected only a few times. This chain uses TRBV6-5 with TRBJ1-6; the D is unclear. V was pared by 5 bases and J by 8 bases, with 7 bases between. Looked up from germline, CDR1 is MNHEY and CDR2 is SVGAGI. The CDR3 totals 12 residues. The CDR3 DNA is TGTGCCAGCAGTCTTGGGGATTCACCCCTCCACTTT. Translating gives CASSLGDSPLHF.

V and J are TRBV28 and TRBJ2-7; possibly TRBD1 for D (7 bases). Trimming pared 2 bases from V and 6 bases from J, leaving 11 bases between. This CDR3 region has 13 residues. Germline CDR1 reads MDHEN; CDR2 reads SYDVKM. The CDR3 nucleotides are TGTGCCAGCAGTTTACCCAGGGGGGCCGAGCAGTACTTC. It is translated as CASSLPRGAEQYF.

J is TRBJ2-1 and V is TRBV2; no definite D call. Trimming took 1 base from V and 6 from J, leaving 10 bases between them. Germline CDR1 and CDR2: SNHLY and FYNNEI. The CDR3 extends over 14 amino acids. The CDR3 region is CASSEGGSPNEQFF. For the CDR3, the DNA is TGTGCCAGCAGTGAAGGGGGAAGCCCCAATGAGCAGTTCTTC.

V and J are TRBV10-3 and TRBJ1-3, with D tentatively TRBD1 (5 bases). V gave up 4 bases and J gave up 2 bases, with 9 bases separating them. Germline V lookup: CDR1 ENHRY, CDR2 SYGVKD. The CDR3 totals 14 residues. CDR3 loop: CAISVGLAGNTIYF. CDR3 coding DNA: TGTGCCATCAGTGTGGGACTCGCTGGAAACACCATATATTTT.

The chain combines TRBV3-1 (or the pseudogene TRBV3-2) with TRBJ2-5, with 10 bases identical to TRBD1. Germline trimming cut 0 bases from V and 5 bases from J; bases unmatched to any gene: 9. The CDR3 runs 17 residues. Germline V gene sequence: CDR1 LGHDT, CDR2 YNNKEL (reference sequence). CDR3 in DNA: TGTGCCAGCAGCCAAGATTGGCTGACAGGGGGCCGGGAGACCCAGTACTTC. Translated, it gives CASSQDWLTGGRETQYF.

There are a few counts of this clone. The CDR3 loop reads CSASSAIYGYTF. The CDR3 nucleotides are TGCAGTGCTAGTAGCGCAATCTATGGCTACACCTTC. V and J are TRBV20-1 and TRBJ1-2; D unclear. With 3 bases removed from V and 4 bases from J, the gap between germline ends came to 9 bases. The V gene's germline CDR1 is DFQATT and CDR2 SNEGSKA (reference sequence). The CDR3 contains 12 residues.

This clone occurred a few times. This rearrangement joins TRBV28 to TRBJ1-5, with TRBD1 as a possible D gene (5 bases). The germline V gene encodes CDR1 MDHEN and CDR2 SYDVKM. The length of the CDR3 is 13 residues. V lost 11 bases and J lost 5, with 16 bases in between. The CDR3 loop reads CAGRGDSHQPQHF. CDR3 in DNA: TGTGCCGGACGAGGGGATTCGCATCAGCCCCAGCATTTT.

The genes are TRBV7-8 and TRBJ2-2; 7 bases fit TRBD2. V shed 5 bases, J shed 2 bases, and the junction held 5 bases outside the gene matches. CDR3 length: 15 residues. CDR1 SGHVS and CDR2 FQNEAQ come from the germline V gene. CDR3 amino acids: CASSRGRGNTGELFF. CDR3 DNA sequence: TGTGCCAGCAGCCGAGGGAGGGGCAACACCGGGGAGCTGTTTTTT.

CDR3 sequence (DNA): TGTGCCAGCAGCCCCTTCACAGGGGTAGATACGCAGTATTTT. Protein sequence: CASSPFTGVDTQYF. The gene calls are TRBV7-2 and TRBJ2-3; 7 nucleotides agree with TRBD1. V gave up 5 bases and J gave up 5 bases; unmatched junction bases: 7. Per the germline V gene, CDR1 is SGHTA and CDR2 is FQGNSA. The CDR3 consists of 14 residues.

DNA of the CDR3: TGTGCCAGCAGTTACGCATCGACTAGCGGGACCTACGAGCAGTACTTC. Encoded protein: CASSYASTSGTYEQYF. This chain uses TRBV6-2 or TRBV6-3 with TRBJ2-7; TRBD2 matches at 11 bases. The CDR3 sequence is 16 residues long. V was clipped by 2 bases and J by 2 bases; unmatched bases: 5. Germline V gene sequence: CDR1 MNHEY, CDR2 SVGEGT.